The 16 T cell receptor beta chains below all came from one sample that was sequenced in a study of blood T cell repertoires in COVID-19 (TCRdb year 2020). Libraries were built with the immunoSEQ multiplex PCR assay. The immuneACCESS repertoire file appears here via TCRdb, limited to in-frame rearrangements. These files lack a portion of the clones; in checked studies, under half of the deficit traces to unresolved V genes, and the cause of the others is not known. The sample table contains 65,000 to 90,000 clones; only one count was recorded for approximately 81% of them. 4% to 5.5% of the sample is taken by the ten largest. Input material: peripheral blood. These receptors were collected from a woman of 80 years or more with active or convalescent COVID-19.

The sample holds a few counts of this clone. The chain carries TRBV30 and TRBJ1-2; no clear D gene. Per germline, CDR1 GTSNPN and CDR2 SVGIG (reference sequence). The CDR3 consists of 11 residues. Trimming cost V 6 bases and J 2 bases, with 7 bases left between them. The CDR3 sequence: CACKQNYGYTF. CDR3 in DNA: TGTGCCTGCAAACAGAACTATGGCTACACCTTC.

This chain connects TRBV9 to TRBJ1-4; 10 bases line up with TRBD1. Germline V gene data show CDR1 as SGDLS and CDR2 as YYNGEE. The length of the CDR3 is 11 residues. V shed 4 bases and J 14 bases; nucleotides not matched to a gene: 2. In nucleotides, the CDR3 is TGTGCCAGCAGCTCGGGACAGGGGCTGTTTTTT. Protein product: CASSSGQGLFF.

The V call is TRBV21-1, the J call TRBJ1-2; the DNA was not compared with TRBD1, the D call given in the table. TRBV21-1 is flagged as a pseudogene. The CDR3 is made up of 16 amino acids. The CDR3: CASSKALGDRRYGYTF. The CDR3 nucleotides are TGTGCCAGCAGCAAAGCGCTGGGGGACAGGCGCTATGGCTACACCTTC.

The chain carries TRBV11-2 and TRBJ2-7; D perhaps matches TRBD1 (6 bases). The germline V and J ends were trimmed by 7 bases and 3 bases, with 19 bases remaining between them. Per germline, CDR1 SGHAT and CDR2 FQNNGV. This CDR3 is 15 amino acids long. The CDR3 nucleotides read TGTGCCAGCATCCGAGTAAGGGGGTTTATCTACGAGCAGTACTTC. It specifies CASIRVRGFIYEQYF. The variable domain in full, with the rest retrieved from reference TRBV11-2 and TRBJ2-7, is EAGVAQSPRYKIIEKRQSVAFWCNPISGHATLYWYQQILGQGPKLLIQFQNNGVVDDSQLPKDRFSAERLKGVDSTLKIQPAKLEDSAVYLCASIRVRGFIYEQYFGPGTRLTVT.

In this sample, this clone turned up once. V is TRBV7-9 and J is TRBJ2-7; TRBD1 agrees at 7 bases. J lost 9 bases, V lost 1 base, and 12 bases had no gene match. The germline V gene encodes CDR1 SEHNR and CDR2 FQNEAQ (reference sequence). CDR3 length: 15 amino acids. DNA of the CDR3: TGTGCCAGCAGCTTAGGAGGGGGCTCCCCCGGTTGGCAGTACTTC. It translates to CASSLGGGSPGWQYF.

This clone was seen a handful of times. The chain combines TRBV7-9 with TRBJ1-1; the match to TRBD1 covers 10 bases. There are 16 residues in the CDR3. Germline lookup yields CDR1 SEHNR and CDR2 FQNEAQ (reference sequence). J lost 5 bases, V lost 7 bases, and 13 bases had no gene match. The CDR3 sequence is CASTSAGQGGRTEAFF. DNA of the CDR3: TGTGCCAGCACCTCGGCCGGACAGGGGGGGAGGACTGAAGCTTTCTTT.

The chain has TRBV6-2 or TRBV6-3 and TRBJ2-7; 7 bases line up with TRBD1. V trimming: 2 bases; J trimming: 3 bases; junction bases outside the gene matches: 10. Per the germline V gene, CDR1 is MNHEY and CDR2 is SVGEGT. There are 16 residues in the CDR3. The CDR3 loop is CASSYNLGGTFYEQYF. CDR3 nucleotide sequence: TGTGCCAGCAGTTACAACTTAGGGGGCACCTTCTACGAGCAGTACTTC.

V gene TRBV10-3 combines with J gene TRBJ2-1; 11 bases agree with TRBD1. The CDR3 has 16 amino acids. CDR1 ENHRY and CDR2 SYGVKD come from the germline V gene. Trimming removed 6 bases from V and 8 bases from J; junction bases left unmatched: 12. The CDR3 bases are TGTGCCATCAGGGATGGACAGGGGGCGAGCTGGTATGAGCAGTTCTTC. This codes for CAIRDGQGASWYEQFF.

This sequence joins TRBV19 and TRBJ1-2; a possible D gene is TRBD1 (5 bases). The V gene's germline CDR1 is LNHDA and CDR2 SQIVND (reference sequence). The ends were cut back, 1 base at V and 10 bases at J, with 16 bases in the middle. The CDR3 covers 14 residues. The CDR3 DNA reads TGTGCCAGTAGTATAGCCCCCCAAGACAGAGACTACACCTTC. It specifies CASSIAPQDRDYTF.

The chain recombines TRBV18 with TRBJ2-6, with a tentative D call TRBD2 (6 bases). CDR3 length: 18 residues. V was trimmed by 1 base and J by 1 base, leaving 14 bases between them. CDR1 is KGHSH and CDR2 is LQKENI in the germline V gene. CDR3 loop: CASSPQPRDYSGANVLTF. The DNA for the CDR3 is TGTGCCAGCTCACCACAGCCGCGGGATTATTCTGGGGCCAACGTCCTGACTTTC.

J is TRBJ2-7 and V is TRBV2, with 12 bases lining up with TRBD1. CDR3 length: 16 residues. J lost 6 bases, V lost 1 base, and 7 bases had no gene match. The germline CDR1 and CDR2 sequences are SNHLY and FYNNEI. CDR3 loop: CASSEGGGQGALEQYF. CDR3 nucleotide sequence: TGTGCCAGCAGTGAAGGAGGGGGACAGGGGGCACTCGAGCAGTACTTC.

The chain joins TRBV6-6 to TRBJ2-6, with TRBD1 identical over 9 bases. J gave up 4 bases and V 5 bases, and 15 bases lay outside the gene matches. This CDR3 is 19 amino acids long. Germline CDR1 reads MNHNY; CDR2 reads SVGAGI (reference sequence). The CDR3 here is CASSPKPGQGSLGANVLTF. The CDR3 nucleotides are TGTGCCAGCAGTCCCAAACCGGGACAGGGATCTCTGGGGGCCAACGTCCTGACTTTC.

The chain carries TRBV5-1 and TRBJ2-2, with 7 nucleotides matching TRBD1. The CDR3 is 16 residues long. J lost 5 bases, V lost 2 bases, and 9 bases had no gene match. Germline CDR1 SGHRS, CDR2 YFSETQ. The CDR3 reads CASSLASTGRTGELFF. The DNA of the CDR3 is TGCGCCAGCAGCTTAGCGTCGACAGGGAGAACCGGGGAGCTGTTTTTT.

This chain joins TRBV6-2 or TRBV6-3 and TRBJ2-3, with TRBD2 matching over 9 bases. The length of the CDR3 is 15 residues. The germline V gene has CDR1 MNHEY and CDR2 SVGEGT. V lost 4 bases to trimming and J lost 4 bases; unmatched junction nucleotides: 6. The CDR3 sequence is CASSWLAGAADTQYF. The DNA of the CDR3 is TGTGCCAGCAGTTGGTTAGCGGGAGCGGCAGATACGCAGTATTTT.

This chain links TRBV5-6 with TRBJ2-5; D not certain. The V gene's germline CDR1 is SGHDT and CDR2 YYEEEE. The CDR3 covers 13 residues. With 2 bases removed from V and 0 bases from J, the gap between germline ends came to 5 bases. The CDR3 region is CASSFQYQETQYF. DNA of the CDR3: TGTGCCAGCAGCTTTCAGTACCAAGAGACCCAGTACTTC. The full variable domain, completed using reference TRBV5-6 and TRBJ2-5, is DAGVTQSPTHLIKTRGQQVTLRCSPKSGHDTVSWYQQALGQGPQFIFQYYEEEERQRGNFPDRFSGHQFPNYSSELNVNALLLGDSALYLCASSFQYQETQYFGPGTRLLVL.

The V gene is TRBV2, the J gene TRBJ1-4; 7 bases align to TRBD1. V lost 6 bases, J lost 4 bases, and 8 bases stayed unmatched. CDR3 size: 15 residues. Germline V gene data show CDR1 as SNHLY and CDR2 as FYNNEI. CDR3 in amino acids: CASRSSGTDNEKLFF. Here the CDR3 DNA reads TGTGCCAGCAGGAGCTCCGGGACAGATAATGAAAAACTGTTTTTT.